This T cell receptor beta chain was observed in a study of T cell changes during pregnancy in multiple sclerosis (dated 2019 in TCRdb). For the study in its entirety: The study looked at changes in the T cell repertoire across pregnancy in women with multiple sclerosis.

Worth noting for this clone: The antigen it recognizes is unknown. The record has no base qualities; no much larger clone is one base away.

Inclusive of the bounding cysteine and phenylalanine, the CDR3 is 16 residues long. Here the CDR3 DNA is all that survives: 48 bases in frame from base 1. After removal of 8 bases from V and 8 bases from J, the junction retains 12 bases not matched to a gene. Reading the germline V gene gives CDR1 KGHSH and CDR2 LQKENI. To prepare the library, the immunoSEQ multiplex PCR assay was applied. The table was pulled from immuneACCESS by TCRdb, which kept in-frame rearrangements only. Such tables lose some clones; where checked, under half of the loss comes from unresolved V genes, and the rest has no known cause. The table for this sample lists fewer than 85,000 clones; less than 95% of them were counted only once. The biggest ten clones account for 2% to 3% of the sample.

This TCR was sampled from a female donor with multiple sclerosis, enrolled in a pregnancy study. This sequence uses TRBV18 and TRBJ1-4; 12 middle bases align to TRBD1. The starting material was peripheral blood, obtained in the third trimester of pregnancy. The DNA sequence reads TGTGCCAGCATAACCGGGACAGGGGGCGATTACGAAAAACTGTTTTTT. Its translation is CASITGTGGDYEKLFF.